Listed below are T cell receptor beta chains from one sample, sequenced in a study of blood T cell repertoires in COVID-19. The method was immunoSEQ multiplex PCR; TCRdb's version includes in-frame clones alone and lacks a portion of them. The sample has hundreds of thousands of clones, roughly nine tenths seen once. Source material: PBMCs or T cells enriched from blood (not recorded which). The receptors shown here come from a man aged 25 to 40 who had recovered from COVID-19. Each CDR3 is given with its conserved first and last residue. Each record gives: V gene, J gene, CDR3 protein.

TRBV25-1	TRBJ2-2	CASRPSVGGPLNDGELFF
TRBV18	TRBJ1-4	CASSPARVNEKLFF
TRBV18	TRBJ2-5	CASSPPGTAYQETQYF
TRBV24-1	TRBJ2-2	CATSSDTNTGELFF
TRBV18	TRBJ1-2	CASSGQTENYGYTF
TRBV7-9	TRBJ2-7	CASSLGGEYEQYF
TRBV19	TRBJ1-2	CASSSRGQGVNYGYTF
TRBV7-9	TRBJ2-1	CASSFLGQGVNEQFF
TRBV15	TRBJ1-6	CATSRTGRNSPLHF
TRBV7-3	TRBJ2-1	CASSLVGKGYNEQFF
TRBV5-1	TRBJ1-2	CASSTGQGAGYGYTF
TRBV24-1	TRBJ2-6	CATSDSWQGSGANVLTF
TRBV3-1/TRBV3-2	TRBJ1-4	CASSQESTGRTNEKLFF
TRBV5-1	TRBJ1-4	CASSFQSATNEKLFF
TRBV18	TRBJ1-5	CASSGTGNQPQHF
TRBV4-1	TRBJ2-5	CASSQVGQVGPRTQYF
TRBV29-1	TRBJ2-3	CSVEDGGDTQYF
TRBV7-9	TRBJ1-1	CASSSGTGVREAFF
TRBV3-1/TRBV3-2	TRBJ2-7	CASSQVVGQGRTYEQYF
TRBV4-1	TRBJ1-2	CASSQEGRDYGYTF
TRBV6-5	TRBJ2-1	CASSYSQGGSYNEQFF
TRBV13	TRBJ1-6	CASSTGTASYNSPLHF
TRBV2	TRBJ2-1	CASSEGLAGADEQFF
TRBV28	TRBJ1-6	CASSRSYNSPLHF
TRBV4-2	TRBJ2-7	CASSQEAGMTSYEQYF
TRBV7-9	TRBJ2-7	CASSLVVAATSSYEQYF
TRBV30	TRBJ2-7	CAWCRQGYEQYF
TRBV11-2	TRBJ2-7	CASSPPGVHEQYF
TRBV3-1/TRBV3-2	TRBJ2-3	CASSHLGAGASTDTQYF
TRBV5-1	TRBJ1-3	CASSNSLSSGNTIYF
TRBV4-2	TRBJ1-1	CASSQGSEAFF
TRBV30	TRBJ1-1	CAWTEFYNTEAFF
TRBV9	TRBJ1-1	CASSVAGLQDVLTEAFF
TRBV28	TRBJ1-4	CASSSFGLEREKLFF
TRBV6-2/TRBV6-3	TRBJ2-5	CASSRDYKETQYF
TRBV5-6	TRBJ2-5	CASSHRGTSGSGETQYF
TRBV5-1	TRBJ1-1	CASSYTGTEAFF
TRBV30	TRBJ1-4	CAWTPRGNNEKLFF
TRBV11-2	TRBJ1-4	CASRPTDGGLEKLFF
TRBV5-4	TRBJ2-5	CASSPGQQQETQYF
TRBV6-5	TRBJ2-1	CASSYLLAGGYNEQFF
TRBV28	TRBJ2-7	CASSSDNRDTYEQYF
TRBV28	TRBJ2-7	CASSTPGGYYEQYF